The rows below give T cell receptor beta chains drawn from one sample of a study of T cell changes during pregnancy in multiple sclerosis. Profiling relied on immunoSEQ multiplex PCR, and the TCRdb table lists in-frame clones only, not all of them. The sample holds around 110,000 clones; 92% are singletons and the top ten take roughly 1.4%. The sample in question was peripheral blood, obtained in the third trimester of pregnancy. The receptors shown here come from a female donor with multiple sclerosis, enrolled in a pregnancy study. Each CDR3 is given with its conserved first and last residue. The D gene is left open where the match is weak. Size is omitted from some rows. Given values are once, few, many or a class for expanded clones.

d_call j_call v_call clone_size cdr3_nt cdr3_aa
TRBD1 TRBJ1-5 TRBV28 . TGTGCCAGCAGGACAGGGTTCATTCAGCCCCAGCATTTT CASRTGFIQPQHF
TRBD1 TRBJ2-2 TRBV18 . TGTGCCAGCTCACTAACCGGGACAGGGAGGTCCGGGGAGCTGTTTTTT CASSLTGTGRSGELFF
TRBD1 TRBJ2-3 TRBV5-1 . TGCGCCAGCAGCTCTAGGGGGCAGAGCACAGATACGCAGTATTTT CASSSRGQSTDTQYF
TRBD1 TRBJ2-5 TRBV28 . TGTGCCAGCAGTACCCAAGGACAGGGCAGAGAGACCCAGTACTTC CASSTQGQGRETQYF
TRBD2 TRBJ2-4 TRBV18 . TGTGCCAGCTCACCACCGGGACTAGGAGGGGGAAGCATTCAGTACTTC CASSPPGLGGGSIQYF
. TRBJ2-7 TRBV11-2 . TGTGCCAGCAGCTTATGGGGCCCCTACGAGCAGTACTTC CASSLWGPYEQYF
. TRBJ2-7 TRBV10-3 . TGTGCCATCAGTGAGTCGACAGGAACCTACGAGCAGTACTTC CAISESTGTYEQYF
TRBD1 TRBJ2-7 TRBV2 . TGTGCCAGCAGACAGGGGCCATCGAACGAGCAGTACTTC CASRQGPSNEQYF
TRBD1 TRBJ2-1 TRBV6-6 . TGTGCCAGCAGTTACTCGTTAGGGGGCTTGGGTGAGCAGTTCTTC CASSYSLGGLGEQFF
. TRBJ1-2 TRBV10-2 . TGCGCCAGCAGTGAAGGGGGGGGGAATGGCTACACCTTC CASSEGGGNGYTF
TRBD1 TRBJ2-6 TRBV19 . TGTGCCAGTAGTAGGGGACAGGGGGCTGGGGCCAACGTCCTGACTTTC CASSRGQGAGANVLTF
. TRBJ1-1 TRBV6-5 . TGTGCCAGCAGTTTACAGGGGAACACTGAAGCTTTCTTT CASSLQGNTEAFF
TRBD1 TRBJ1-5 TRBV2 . TGTGCCAGCAGCAGTGAGTTGGGACAGGCAAATCAGCCCCAGCATTTT CASSSELGQANQPQHF
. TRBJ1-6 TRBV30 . TGTGCCTGGACGGGCTCCTATAATTCACCCCTCCACTTT CAWTGSYNSPLHF
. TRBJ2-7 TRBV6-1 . TGTGCCAGCAGTGCCACGGACAGCTCCTACGAGCAGTACTTC CASSATDSSYEQYF
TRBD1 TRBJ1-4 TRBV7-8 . TGTGCCAGCCACCCGGACAGGCGAGGAACTAATGAAAAACTGTTTTTT CASHPDRRGTNEKLFF
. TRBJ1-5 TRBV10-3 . TGTGCCATCAGGGATGGACAGTTCAATCAGCCCCAGCATTTT CAIRDGQFNQPQHF
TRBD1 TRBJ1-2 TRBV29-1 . TGCAGCGTAGTTCTCGACAGGGTACCCTATGGCTACACCTTC CSVVLDRVPYGYTF
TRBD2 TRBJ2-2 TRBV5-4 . TGTGCCAGCAGCTTTGCGCTAGCGGGGGACGGCGGGGAGCTGTTTTTT CASSFALAGDGGELFF
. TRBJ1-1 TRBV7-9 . TGTGCCAGCAGCCCTCGGATAGGGGACAACTCGAACACTGAAGCTTTCTTT CASSPRIGDNSNTEAFF
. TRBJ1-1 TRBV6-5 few TGTGCCAGCAGTGAGGGAGGAGCTTCTCAGGCTTTCTTT CASSEGGASQAFF
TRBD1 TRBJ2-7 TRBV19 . TGTGCCAGTAGTACTCGACAGGGGATGGCCGAGCAGTACTTC CASSTRQGMAEQYF
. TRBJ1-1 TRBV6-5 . TGTGCCAGCAGTTACCCCTCGACAGGTGAAGCTTTCTTT CASSYPSTGEAFF
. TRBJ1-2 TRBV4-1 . TGCGCCAGCAGTGACCGGGATGTCTATGGCTACACCTTC CASSDRDVYGYTF
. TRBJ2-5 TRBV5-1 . TGCGCCAGCAGCTTGTTGGGCACATACCAAGAGACCCAGTACTTC CASSLLGTYQETQYF
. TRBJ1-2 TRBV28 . TGTGCCAGCAGTCACACAGAGGGAATTGGCTACACCTTC CASSHTEGIGYTF
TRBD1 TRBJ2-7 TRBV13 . TGTGCCAGCAGCCAGTTGGGGACAGGGAATTCCGAGCAGTACTTC CASSQLGTGNSEQYF
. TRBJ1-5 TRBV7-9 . TGTGCCAGCAAGAGGGGCGGGGATAGCAATCAGCCCCAGCATTTT CASKRGGDSNQPQHF
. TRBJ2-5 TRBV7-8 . TGTGCCAGCAGCTTTGCCCCGAGAGGAGAGACCCAGTACTTC CASSFAPRGETQYF
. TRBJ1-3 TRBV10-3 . TGTGCCATCAGTGAGGGGAGTAGTGGGAGTTCTGGAAACACCATATATTTT CAISEGSSGSSGNTIYF
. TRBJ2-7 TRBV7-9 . TGTGCCAGCAGCCAGAACAGGTTCGAGCAGTACTTC CASSQNRFEQYF
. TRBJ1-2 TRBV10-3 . TGTGCCTCTTGGGGTGGAGCGGGCTATGGCTACACCTTC CASWGGAGYGYTF
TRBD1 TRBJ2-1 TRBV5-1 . TGCGCCAGCAGTACCGGGACAGGGTCGTTCTTC CASSTGTGSFF
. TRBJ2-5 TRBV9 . TGTGCCAGCAGCCCCCCCCAGGTCCAAGGCACCGAGACCCAGTACTTC CASSPPQVQGTETQYF
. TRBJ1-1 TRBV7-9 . TGTGCCAGCACAGGACAGATGAACACTGAAGCTTTCTTT CASTGQMNTEAFF
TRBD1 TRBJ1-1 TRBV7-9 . TGTGCCAGCAGCTTAGTTGGGACAGCCAACACTGAAGCTTTCTTT CASSLVGTANTEAFF
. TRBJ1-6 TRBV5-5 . TGTGCCAGCAGCGGGGCCACAGGCTCCTATAATTCACCCCTCCACTTT CASSGATGSYNSPLHF
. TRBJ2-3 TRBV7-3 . TGTGCCAGCAGCTGGAGCCCGGGCAGGGCAGATACGCAGTATTTT CASSWSPGRADTQYF
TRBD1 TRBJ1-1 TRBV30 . TGTGCCTGGAGTGCCTCCGTTCGGGACAGGGGATCGTGGACTGAAGCTTTCTTT CAWSASVRDRGSWTEAFF
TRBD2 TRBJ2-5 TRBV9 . TGTGCCAGCAGCGCCTATAGCGGGAGGGCCAGTGAGACCCAGTACTTC CASSAYSGRASETQYF
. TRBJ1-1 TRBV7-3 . TGTGCCAGCAGCTTACAGGGGAGGAACACTGAAGCTTTCTTT CASSLQGRNTEAFF
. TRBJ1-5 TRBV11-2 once TGTGCCAGCAGCTTAGGACAGTTACAGCCCCAGCATTTT CASSLGQLQPQHF